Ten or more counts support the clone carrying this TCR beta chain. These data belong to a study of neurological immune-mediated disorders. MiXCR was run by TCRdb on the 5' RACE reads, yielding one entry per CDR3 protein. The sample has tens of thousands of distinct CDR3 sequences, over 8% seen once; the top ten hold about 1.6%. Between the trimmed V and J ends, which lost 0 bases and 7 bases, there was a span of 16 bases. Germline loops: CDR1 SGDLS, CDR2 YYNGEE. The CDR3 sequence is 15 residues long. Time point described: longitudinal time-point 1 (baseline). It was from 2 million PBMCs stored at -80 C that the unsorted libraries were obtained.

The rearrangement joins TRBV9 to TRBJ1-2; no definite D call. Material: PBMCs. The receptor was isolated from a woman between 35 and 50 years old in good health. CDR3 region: CASSVDGRPTIGYTF. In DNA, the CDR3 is TGTGCCAGCAGCGTAGATGGCAGACCCACTATTGGCTACACCTTC. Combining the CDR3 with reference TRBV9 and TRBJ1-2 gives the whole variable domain DSGVTQTPKHLITATGQRVTLRCSPRSGDLSVYWYQQSLDQGLQFLIQYYNGEERAKGNILERFSAQQFPDLHSELNLSSLELGDSALYFCASSVDGRPTIGYTFGSGTRLTVV.